This T cell receptor (beta chain) came from a study of tumor-infiltrating lymphocytes in primary liver carcinoma (dated by TCRdb to the late 2010s). Background for the entire study: The five patients, three men and two women aged 30 to 69 years, had hepatocellular carcinoma (four) or combined HCC and intrahepatic cholangiocarcinoma (one). The five patients had tumors staged T1-T3 N0M0, with maximum diameters ranging from about 4.2 to 11 cm. Roughly 3.65 to 7.5 million productive TCRbeta reads were obtained per sample, and no significant difference in read depth was found between tissue types. For each liver tumor, the study sampled five regions along with adjacent normal tissue and blood, and applied TCRbeta repertoire sequencing, expression microarrays and whole-exome sequencing. A total of around 35 specimens from 5 patients, comprising approximately 25 tumor regions, 5 adjacent noncancerous liver tissues and 5 peripheral blood samples, were covered by TCRbeta repertoire sequencing. Agilent mRNA microarray profiling was performed on the roughly 25 tumor region samples to relate TCRbeta repertoire diversity to the local molecular phenotype. Technical replicate repertoires showed high reproducibility, with mean shared-clone rates around 0.9 and correlation coefficients above 0.95. Study-level results and caveats: Since the samples were bulk and unsorted, there was no way to compare CD4+ and CD8+ T cell repertoires. The top 250 clones made up a significantly larger repertoire fraction in tumors than in blood (p = 0.039). Only about 7.5-25% of top clones were present in all five regions of a tumor, suggesting spatial heterogeneity of tumor-infiltrating T cells. Repertoire overlap was found to be higher between tumor regions (mean about 36%) than between tumor-adjacent (roughly 17%) or tumor-blood (approximately 15%) pairs, consistent with antigen-driven expansion. Only five patients were included in the study, and the authors note that the findings should be validated in a larger study. Because sequencing covered only the TCR beta chain and unpaired alpha chains were not captured, true repertoire diversity is likely underestimated.

Without any cell sorting, total RNA and DNA were co-extracted from about 20-30 mg of bulk tissue using the AllPrep DNA/RNA mini kit. Between November 2015 and March 2016, roughly five patients in China with histopathologically diagnosed primary liver carcinoma had surgical resection. Patients had chronic HBV infection and were treatment-naive at sampling. Five spatially separated regions were sampled from each tumor: the superior, inferior, left-lateral and right-lateral poles, plus the tumor centre. Histological examination found more than 75% viable tumor cells in every tumor sample. Each fresh piece of tumor and adjacent tissue was cut in two, with one half stored in RNAlater at -80 degrees C and the other half sent for histology. The CDR3, from cysteine to phenylalanine, totals 15 residues. Only the CDR3 DNA stays, 45 bases, in frame from base 1. Trimming accounts for 9 bases at V and 3 bases at J, while the number of junction bases matched to no gene is 13.

Concerning this clonotype itself: What antigen it recognizes has not been identified. Base qualities were left out, and no much larger clone turns up one base away.

Using a constant-region primer and ProtoScript II reverse transcriptase, TCRbeta-specific cDNA was reverse-transcribed from 400 to 550 ng total RNA. Construction of the TCRbeta libraries relied on three nested rounds of multiplex PCR, following a slightly modified ARM-PCR procedure. Multiplex TRBV1-TRBV30 forward primers and a Cbeta reverse primer were used in the first two PCR rounds, each of which was run for approximately 11 cycles. A final 25-cycle PCR with Deep VentR polymerase added sample barcodes and Illumina adapters. Before sequencing, amplicons of 200-500 bp were purified from gel using a QIAquick gel extraction kit. The TCRbeta amplicons were sequenced with 250-bp paired-end reads on an Illumina HiSeq 2500. Concerning the study's data processing: Quality trimming of reads was performed with Trimmomatic v0.33, and paired reads were merged with FLASH v1.2.11 so that full CDR3 sequences could be recovered. MiGEC v1.2.1b assigned V, D and J germline segments to the rearranged TCRbeta sequences. Clonotype statistics and Shannon-Wiener diversity indices were calculated with VDJtools v1.0.0. To reduce sampling bias, subsequent analyses other than the diversity analysis used only the 250 most abundant clonotypes in each sample. TCRdb applied fastp at Q25 and MiXCR to the public reads, then kept only in-frame beta chains. Every distinct CDR3 protein forms one entry, paired with its most common genes and DNA. The V and J calls were determined by TCRdb, not by the authors. The sample table holds roughly 200,000 distinct CDR3 sequences, of which about 85% were seen once. The ten top clones hold about a sixth of the sample.

Sequencing input: tumor tissue from primary liver carcinoma. This chain is built from TRBV12-3 or TRBV12-4 and TRBJ2-7; 8 bases in between match TRBD2. This TCR was recovered from a middle-aged man with primary liver carcinoma and hepatitis B virus infection. The CDR3 reads as follows: CASSIGASGYYEQYF. The bases are TGTGCCAGTAGCATCGGGGCTAGCGGGTACTACGAGCAGTACTTC.